The clone carrying this T cell receptor beta chain was picked up many times. This specimen belongs to a study of T cells in Graves' hyperthyroidism and ophthalmopathy. The study based diagnoses on clinical symptoms, serum thyroxine and TRAb, thyroid ultrasound and orbital computed tomography. TCR beta CDR3 regions were amplified from RNA. First-round RT-PCR with HTBI primers amplified the TCR CDR3 region. TCRdb reprocessed the multiplex PCR reads via MiXCR and lists one record per CDR3 protein. The sample holds about 510,000 distinct CDR3 sequences, 14% seen once. The TCR originated in a woman aged 40 to 55 with Graves' hyperthyroidism. Material for sequencing was blood.

The CDR3 region has the DNA TGTGCCAGCTCACCAAGTCAGGGCCGCACTGAAGCTTTCTTT. This gives the protein CASSPSQGRTEAFF. The rearrangement joins TRBV18 to TRBJ1-1; maybe TRBD1 (5 bases). Germline lookup yields CDR1 KGHSH and CDR2 LQKENI. The ends were cut back, 2 bases at V and 4 bases at J, with 11 bases in the middle. The CDR3 has 14 residues.